The source of this T cell receptor (beta chain) is a study of cytomegalovirus exposure and HLA in healthy donors. The study's findings and limits: Analyses of presence/absence relied on an assumption of roughly uniform sequencing depth across donors. What was likely a sequencing artifact was a cluster of highly shared sequence variants. Testing in vitro showed three CMV-associated chains specific for CMV antigens.

PCR primers comprised 60 Vbeta and 13 Jbeta primers. Measured with immunoSEQ multiplex PCR; TCRdb has only the in-frame clones, and not every one. The sample consists of 180,000 or so clones, approximately 85% of them appearing once. A note on this clone: Antigen unknown.

This CDR3 comprises 15 residues. V was clipped by 2 bases and J by 5 bases; unmatched bases: 3. Germline V gene sequence: CDR1 SGHAT, CDR2 FQNNGV. This clonotype was obtained from a man aged 18 to 35 in good health and CMV-seropositive. The chain combines TRBV11-2 with TRBJ2-3; 11 positions match TRBD2. The sample taken for sequencing was PBMCs. CDR3 in DNA: TGTGCCAGCAGCTTAATAGCGGGGGGGCAAGATACGCAGTATTTT. Encoded protein: CASSLIAGGQDTQYF.